A selection of T cell receptor beta chains follows, all from one sample in a study of control samples from healthy donors and cancer patients. Profiled with immunoSEQ multiplex PCR; TCRdb holds only in-frame clones, not every one. The data show roughly 70,000 clones, under 90% seen once. The sequencing sample was made of blood. All receptors derive from a man aged 50 to 60 in good health. CDR3s include the opening cysteine and the closing phenylalanine or tryptophan. The D gene is left open where the match is weak. Part of the rows lack a size; the others show once, few, many or a class for expanded clones.

size: .; V: TRBV28; J: TRBJ1-2; D: TRBD1; length: 13; CDR3: CASRRQGAGGYTF; DNA: TGTGCCAGCAGGCGACAGGGGGCGGGCGGCTACACCTTC
size: .; V: TRBV5-6; J: TRBJ2-7; D: TRBD2; length: 15; CDR3: CASTPGAGGYYEQYF; DNA: TGTGCCAGCACCCCGGGTGCGGGAGGGTACTACGAGCAGTACTTC
size: .; V: TRBV11-2; J: TRBJ2-7; D: .; length: 15; CDR3: CASSPPGGNRYEQYF; DNA: TGTGCCAGCAGCCCTCCCGGGGGAAATCGGTACGAGCAGTACTTC
size: .; V: TRBV18; J: TRBJ2-5; D: TRBD1; length: 14; CDR3: CASSLLTGDGTQYF; DNA: TGTGCCAGCTCACTACTGACAGGGGACGGGACCCAGTACTTC
size: many; V: TRBV24-1; J: TRBJ2-7; D: .; length: 14; CDR3: CATSGGGGVYEQYF; DNA: TGTGCCACCAGTGGAGGAGGGGGCGTCTACGAGCAGTACTTC
size: .; V: TRBV2; J: TRBJ2-5; D: .; length: 13; CDR3: CASVRETGKTQYF; DNA: TGTGCCAGCGTTCGGGAGACCGGAAAGACCCAGTACTTC
size: .; V: TRBV11-2; J: TRBJ1-1; D: .; length: 13; CDR3: CASSLWQAAEAFF; DNA: TGTGCCAGCAGCTTATGGCAGGCCGCTGAAGCTTTCTTT
size: .; V: TRBV29-1; J: TRBJ1-3; D: .; length: 12; CDR3: CSGKSSGNTIYF; DNA: TGCAGCGGTAAATCCTCTGGAAACACCATATATTTT
size: once; V: TRBV28; J: TRBJ1-2; D: TRBD1; length: 14; CDR3: CASRPGGNNYGYTF; DNA: TGTGCCAGCAGACCAGGGGGGAATAACTATGGCTACACCTTC
size: .; V: TRBV16; J: TRBJ1-3; D: .; length: 14; CDR3: CASAAEHSGNTIYF; DNA: TGTGCCAGCGCCGCAGAACACTCTGGAAACACCATATATTTT
size: .; V: TRBV4-3; J: TRBJ2-1; D: TRBD2; length: 14; CDR3: CASSHVREVNEQFF; DNA: TGCGCCAGCAGCCATGTGCGGGAGGTCAATGAGCAGTTCTTC
size: .; V: TRBV12-3/TRBV12-4; J: TRBJ1-2; D: TRBD1; length: 13; CDR3: CASSPSGGYGYTF; DNA: TGTGCCAGCAGTCCTTCAGGGGGCTATGGCTACACCTTC
size: .; V: TRBV3-1/TRBV3-2; J: TRBJ2-7; D: TRBD1; length: 15; CDR3: CASTGQGDRGYEQYF; DNA: TGTGCCAGCACGGGACAGGGGGACAGGGGCTACGAGCAGTACTTC
size: few; V: TRBV27; J: TRBJ2-7; D: TRBD1; length: 22; CDR3: CASSFRVAAQSSGTGFLYEQYF; DNA: TGTGCCAGCAGTTTTCGGGTCGCGGCCCAGTCTTCCGGGACAGGGTTTTTGTACGAGCAGTACTTC
size: .; V: TRBV5-4; J: TRBJ1-1; D: TRBD1; length: 15; CDR3: CASSGVTGGWTEAFF; DNA: TGTGCCAGCAGCGGGGTAACAGGGGGGTGGACTGAAGCTTTCTTT
size: .; V: TRBV2; J: TRBJ2-3; D: TRBD2; length: 16; CDR3: CASSDFGGGSTDTQYF; DNA: TGTGCCAGCAGTGATTTCGGGGGGGGGAGCACAGATACGCAGTATTTT
size: .; V: TRBV18; J: TRBJ1-1; D: .; length: 13; CDR3: CASSPLKAGEAFF; DNA: TGTGCCAGCTCACCACTAAAGGCGGGGGAAGCTTTCTTT
size: .; V: TRBV7-9; J: TRBJ2-1; D: .; length: 11; CDR3: CASTLKTEQFF; DNA: TGTGCCAGCACCCTGAAGACTGAGCAGTTCTTC
size: .; V: TRBV28; J: TRBJ1-2; D: .; length: 14; CDR3: CASNPGGETGGYTF; DNA: TGTGCCAGCAACCCCGGGGGCGAAACGGGTGGCTACACCTTC
size: .; V: TRBV7-2; J: TRBJ2-1; D: TRBD1; length: 15; CDR3: CASSPGTGGRNEQFF; DNA: TGTGCCAGCAGCCCCGGGACAGGGGGAAGAAATGAGCAGTTCTTC
size: .; V: TRBV6-6; J: TRBJ1-5; D: TRBD1; length: 13; CDR3: CASSQGSDRLQHF; DNA: TGTGCCAGCAGCCAAGGCTCGGACAGGCTCCAGCATTTT
size: .; V: TRBV5-1; J: TRBJ1-6; D: .; length: 18; CDR3: CASSLAVQGSSYNSPLHF; DNA: TGCGCCAGCAGCTTGGCCGTCCAGGGAAGCTCCTATAATTCACCCCTCCACTTT